Following are 30 T cell receptor beta chains from one sample sequenced in a study of T cells in Graves' hyperthyroidism and ophthalmopathy. Researchers took RNA transcripts and amplified the TCR beta CDR3 regions from them. A set of HTBI primers served as the primers for a first-round RT-PCR of the TCR CDR3. From the multiplex PCR reads, TCRdb called clonotypes with MiXCR, one entry per CDR3 protein. The top ten clones hold 9.5% to 11% of a sample with more than 300,000 distinct CDR3 sequences, approximately 13% of them seen once. Sequencing was done on a sample of blood. Receptor source: a woman aged 60-75 years with Graves' hyperthyroidism.

This clonotype was detected ten times or more. The chain combines TRBV20-1 with TRBJ2-7, with 7 bases matching TRBD2. From germline, CDR1 is DFQATT and CDR2 SNEGSKA (reference sequence). V shed 0 bases and J 1 base; nucleotides not matched to a gene: 9. The CDR3 loop spans 16 amino acids. The CDR3 is CSARDYFAAGSYEQYF. The CDR3 DNA sequence: TGCAGTGCTAGAGACTATTTTGCAGCGGGGTCCTACGAGCAGTACTTC.

V usage is TRBV7-9 and J usage is TRBJ2-1; perhaps TRBD1 as D (5 bases). The end of the DNA aligns better with TRBJ2-7, so the J call may be wrong. CDR1 is SEHNR and CDR2 is FQNEAQ in the germline V gene (reference sequence). This CDR3 is built from 15 residues. CDR3 region: CASSPQGLGYNEQYF. DNA for the CDR3: TGTGCCAGCAGCCCTCAGGGTTTGGGCTACAATGAGCAGTACTTC.

This clonotype was detected ten times or more. The chain joins TRBV10-3 to TRBJ2-5; 11 bases match TRBD2. The CDR3 is 16 amino acids. Trimming at V came to 3 bases and at J to 6 bases, leaving 9 bases not matched to a gene. Germline V gene lookup returns CDR1 ENHRY and CDR2 SYGVKD. For the CDR3, the DNA is TGTGCCATCAGTGATCGGCTAGCGGGAGGTGTGAAGACCCAGTACTTC. Amino acid sequence: CAISDRLAGGVKTQYF.

The table lists this clonotype with many counts. The J gene is TRBJ2-7, the V gene TRBV3-1, with TRBD2 identical over 12 bases. The CDR3 has 19 residues. Germline V gene sequence: CDR1 LGHDT, CDR2 YNNKEL (reference sequence). V gave up 6 bases and J gave up 2 bases; unmatched junction bases: 17. The CDR3 DNA follows: TGTGCCAGCAGTGAAGGACTAGCGGGACCTCCGAGGGGGACCTACGAGCAGTACTTC. Translating gives CASSEGLAGPPRGTYEQYF.

In this sample, this clonotype turned up many times. The CDR3 DNA sequence: TGTGCCAGTAGAATTATTTACAGGGGGCACACTGAAGCTTTCTTT. Its protein product is CASRIIYRGHTEAFF. The chain is built from TRBV19 and TRBJ1-1; 9 nucleotides match TRBD1. The CDR3 extends over 15 amino acids. Germline values: CDR1 LNHDA, CDR2 SQIVND (reference sequence). The V gene end was trimmed by 6 bases and the J gene end by 3 bases; junction bases not matched to a gene: 8.

This sequence joins TRBV30 and TRBJ1-1; D gene ambiguous. CDR3 length: 12 residues. The ends were cut back, 2 bases at V and 5 bases at J, with 9 bases in the middle. Germline CDR1 is GTSNPN and CDR2 is SVGIG (reference sequence). CDR3 region: CAWSLVETEAFF. CDR3 sequence (DNA): TGTGCCTGGAGTCTCGTAGAAACTGAAGCTTTCTTT.

This clonotype was seen many times. The chain employs TRBV7-9 and TRBJ2-7; 8 bases align to TRBD1. Germline V gene data show CDR1 as SEHNR and CDR2 as FQNEAQ (reference sequence). The length of the CDR3 is 15 residues. V lost 5 bases to trimming and J lost 3 bases; unmatched junction nucleotides: 9. Here the CDR3 DNA reads TGTGCCAGCAGCCGCCGGGACAGGACCCACTACGAGCAGTACTTC. The encoded protein is CASSRRDRTHYEQYF. Complete variable domain (other parts from reference TRBV7-9 and TRBJ2-7): DTGVSQNPRHKITKRGQNVTFRCDPISEHNRLYWYRQTLGQGPEFLTYFQNEAQLEKSRLLSDRFSAERPKGSFSTLEIQRTEQGDSAMYLCASSRRDRTHYEQYFGPGTRLTVT.

This clonotype was recorded at least ten times. This chain links TRBV20-1 with TRBJ2-1, with 8 nucleotides matching TRBD2. Germline values: CDR1 DFQATT, CDR2 SNEGSKA (reference sequence). This CDR3 region has 13 residues. V shed 6 bases and J 6 bases; nucleotides not matched to a gene: 7. This CDR3 is CSAKSGTSNEQFF. CDR3 sequence (DNA): TGCAGTGCCAAATCCGGGACTAGCAATGAGCAGTTCTTC.

The rearrangement joins TRBV12-3 or TRBV12-4 to TRBJ2-1, with TRBD2 matching over 14 bases. Trimming removed 7 bases from V and 7 bases from J; junction bases left unmatched: 12. The CDR3 spans 17 residues. The CDR3 region has the DNA TGTGCCAGCACCGCTTCCGGGACTAGCGGGAGTGAGAATGAGCAGTTCTTC. Translation gives CASTASGTSGSENEQFF.

V and J are TRBV3-1 and TRBJ2-7; D ambiguous. The ends were cut back, 4 bases at V and 2 bases at J, with 12 bases in the middle. The CDR3 loop spans 14 amino acids. Germline V CDR1 and CDR2: LGHDT, YNNKEL (reference sequence). CDR3 bases: TGTGCCAGCAGCCGTGTCGGGTGGACCTACGAGCAGTACTTC. Translated, it gives CASSRVGWTYEQYF.

V and J are TRBV2 and TRBJ1-3; TRBD1 agrees at 7 bases. CDR3 length: 12 amino acids. Germline CDR1 SNHLY, CDR2 FYNNEI. Unmatched junction bases numbered 3, after V lost 10 bases and J lost 3 bases. The CDR3 coding sequence is TGTGCCACCGGGACAGATGGAAACACCATATATTTT. This encodes CATGTDGNTIYF. Looking up the rest from reference TRBV2 and TRBJ1-3 gives the full variable domain: EPEVTQTPSHQVTQMGQEVILRCVPISNHLYFYWYRQILGQKVEFLVSFYNNEISEKSEIFDDQFSVERPDGSNFTLKIRSTKLEDSAMYFCATGTDGNTIYFGEGSWLTVV.

This clonotype was found many times. The chain employs TRBV29-1 and TRBJ2-1, with TRBD2 identical over 10 bases. This CDR3 spans 15 amino acids. Germline assignment: CDR1 SQVTM and CDR2 ANQGSEA. Trimming at V came to 2 bases and at J to 6 bases, leaving 7 bases not matched to a gene. CDR3 amino acids: CSVERGSGRFNEQFF. CDR3 nucleotides: TGCAGCGTTGAAAGGGGTAGCGGGAGGTTCAATGAGCAGTTCTTC.

Only a few counts were recorded for this clonotype. The rearrangement uses TRBV10-3 and TRBJ1-2; 7 nucleotides match TRBD1. V lost 2 bases and J lost 3; bases outside the gene matches: 0. In germline, CDR1 is ENHRY, CDR2 SYGVKD. The CDR3 covers 13 residues. As DNA, the CDR3 is TGTGCCATCAGTGAGACAGGGGACTATGGCTACACCTTC. This gives the protein CAISETGDYGYTF.

This clonotype was counted ten times or more. The chain joins TRBV3-1 to TRBJ1-2, with D perhaps matching TRBD1 (5 bases). The CDR3 runs 14 residues. Trimming shortened V by 2 bases and J by 0 bases, and 7 bases separated the two germline ends. Germline values: CDR1 LGHDT, CDR2 YNNKEL (reference sequence). The DNA of the CDR3 is TGTGCCAGCAGCCAACGCAGGGCTAACTATGGCTACACCTTC. This encodes CASSQRRANYGYTF.

The chain combines TRBV7-2 with TRBJ1-2, with D unresolved. The length of the CDR3 is 15 residues. Trimming cost V 1 base and J 4 bases, with 13 bases left between them. The germline CDR1 and CDR2 sequences are SGHTA and FQGNSA. The CDR3 sequence is CASSLGGWQSYGYTF. The CDR3 nucleotides are TGTGCCAGCAGCTTAGGAGGTTGGCAGAGCTATGGCTACACCTTC. Combining the CDR3 with reference TRBV7-2 and TRBJ1-2 gives the whole variable domain GAGVSQSPSNKVTEKGKDVELRCDPISGHTALYWYRQSLGQGLEFLIYFQGNSAPDKSGLPSDRFSAERTGGSVSTLTIQRTQQEDSAVYLCASSLGGWQSYGYTFGSGTRLTVV.

This clonotype appeared a few times. This chain joins TRBV20-1 and TRBJ2-5; 8 nucleotides line up with TRBD2. Germline V gene lookup returns CDR1 DFQATT and CDR2 SNEGSKA (reference sequence). The V gene end was trimmed by 3 bases and the J gene end by 5 bases; junction bases not matched to a gene: 8. This CDR3 spans 14 amino acids. The CDR3 DNA is TGCAGTGCTAGCGGGAGGGTTGGGTGGGAGACCCAGTACTTC. Amino acids: CSASGRVGWETQYF.

The rearrangement uses TRBV20-1 and TRBJ2-3; 12 bases line up with TRBD2. V lost 0 bases and J lost 0; bases outside the gene matches: 13. Germline CDR1 is DFQATT and CDR2 is SNEGSKA (reference sequence). The CDR3 covers 20 residues. The CDR3 nucleotides read TGCAGTGCTAGAGATACGGCTAGCGGGAGGGCCTTTAGGAGCACAGATACGCAGTATTTT. Translating it yields CSARDTASGRAFRSTDTQYF.

This clonotype was seen ten or more times. The V and J genes are TRBV3-1 and TRBJ2-1, with D possibly TRBD1 on 6 matching bases. The V end lost 4 bases, the J end lost 0 bases, and 19 bases lay between the germline ends. Germline V gene sequence: CDR1 LGHDT, CDR2 YNNKEL (reference sequence). The CDR3 has 18 amino acids. Here the CDR3 reads CASSLSLPGTSSYNEQFF. The CDR3 DNA reads TGTGCCAGCAGCCTTTCCCTACCCGGGACAAGCTCCTACAATGAGCAGTTCTTC.

The CDR3 DNA reads as TGTGCCAGCAGCTCAGGGACATCTGGAAACACCATATATTTT. Encoded protein: CASSSGTSGNTIYF. The V and J genes are TRBV7-2 and TRBJ1-3, with D possibly being TRBD1 (6 bases). This CDR3 contains 14 residues. Germline V gives CDR1 SGHTA, CDR2 FQGNSA. Deletions cut 4 bases from V and 1 base from J, with 8 bases between.

This clonotype was observed a few times. The chain employs TRBV5-6 and TRBJ2-1; 10 bases are a match to TRBD1. The V and J ends lost 4 bases and 9 bases, in that order; junction bases with no gene match: 7. Germline CDR1 is SGHDT and CDR2 is YYEEEE. This CDR3 region has 14 residues. CDR3 protein: CASSLGTGVFEQFF. The CDR3 DNA sequence: TGTGCCAGCAGCCTAGGGACAGGGGTTTTTGAGCAGTTCTTC.

This clonotype was detected ten times or more. V gene TRBV6-2 or TRBV6-3 combines with J gene TRBJ2-7; 10 bases map to TRBD2. Germline values: CDR1 MNHEY, CDR2 SVGEGT. V was pared by 2 bases and J by 0 bases, with 7 bases of the junction left unmatched. This CDR3 spans 17 amino acids. The CDR3 DNA is TGTGCCAGCAGTTACCTGGTAGCGGGAGGTCTCTCCTACGAGCAGTACTTC. This encodes CASSYLVAGGLSYEQYF.

There are many counts of this clonotype. The chain links TRBV3-1 to TRBJ1-1; D is uncertain. The CDR3 loop spans 13 amino acids. Germline V gives CDR1 LGHDT, CDR2 YNNKEL (reference sequence). The V and J ends lost 6 bases and 1 base respectively, with 9 bases between them. The CDR3 region is CASSQWGNTEAFF. In nucleotides, the CDR3 is TGTGCCAGCAGTCAATGGGGGAACACTGAAGCTTTCTTT.

This clonotype was seen repeatedly, ten times or more. The CDR3 nucleotides are TGTGCTAGTGGTTTGGGACTAGGGGCCAGGAGTGAAGCTTTCTTT. Amino acid sequence: CASGLGLGARSEAFF. This rearrangement joins TRBV12-5 to TRBJ1-1; D may be TRBD1 (5 bases). V shed 1 base and J shed 7 bases, with 16 bases lying between them. Looked up from germline, CDR1 is LGHNT and CDR2 is FRNRAP. The CDR3 consists of 15 residues.

This clonotype was seen ten or more times. This chain links TRBV2 with TRBJ1-6, with TRBD1 matching 7 bases. Germline V gene data show CDR1 as SNHLY and CDR2 as FYNNEI. This CDR3 has 13 amino acids. With 10 bases clipped from V and 7 bases from J, the junction kept 7 bases outside the gene matches. The chain's CDR3 is CATTTGLNSPLHF. In DNA, the CDR3 is TGTGCCACAACGACAGGGCTGAATTCACCCCTCCACTTT.

This clonotype was observed at least ten times. The V gene is TRBV11-2, the J gene TRBJ2-3; D is tentatively TRBD1 or TRBD2 (5 bases each). V lost 1 base and J 4 bases, leaving 12 bases between the germline ends. Germline V gene sequence: CDR1 SGHAT, CDR2 FQNNGV. This CDR3 is 15 amino acids long. This CDR3 reads CASSLVGTTPDTQYF. CDR3 sequence (DNA): TGTGCCAGCAGCTTAGTCGGGACCACCCCAGATACGCAGTATTTT.

The table lists this clonotype with many counts. This chain links TRBV20-1 with TRBJ1-2; 10 nucleotides agree with TRBD1. The CDR3 extends over 14 amino acids. Germline V CDR1 and CDR2: DFQATT, SNEGSKA (reference sequence). V lost 3 bases and J lost 5; bases outside the gene matches: 6. Here the CDR3 reads CSASSGQGGYGYTF. The DNA of the CDR3 is TGCAGTGCTAGCTCCGGACAGGGGGGATATGGCTACACCTTC.

The chain links TRBV7-2 to TRBJ2-3, with 10 positions matching TRBD1. Trimming took 4 bases from V and 3 from J; bases not matched to a gene: 10. CDR1 is SGHTA and CDR2 is FQGNSA in the germline V gene. The CDR3 contains 17 residues. The CDR3 protein is CASSSPPGQGWTDTQYF. The CDR3 nucleotides are TGTGCCAGCAGCTCACCGCCGGGACAGGGGTGGACAGATACGCAGTATTTT.

This clonotype was counted only a few times. The rearrangement uses TRBV7-3 and TRBJ2-7; 8 bases are shared with TRBD1. CDR1 is SGHTA, CDR2 FQGTGA, per germline. This CDR3 is built from 14 residues. V trimming: 4 bases; J trimming: 5 bases; junction bases outside the gene matches: 7. CDR3 sequence reads: CASSYASGGDEQYF. DNA of the CDR3: TGTGCCAGCAGCTACGCGTCAGGGGGCGACGAGCAGTACTTC.

There are many counts of this clonotype. The V and J genes are TRBV27 and TRBJ2-5; 13 nucleotides line up with TRBD2. The CDR3 is 17 amino acids. Germline V CDR1 and CDR2: MNHEY, SMNVEV (reference sequence). The trim removed 5 bases at V and 1 base at J, leaving 7 bases unmatched. CDR3 in DNA: TGTGCCAGCAGTACCGCCCGACTAGCGGGAGGCCAAGAGACCCAGTACTTC. Protein sequence: CASSTARLAGGQETQYF.

This clonotype appeared a single time. This clone may be a read error of a much larger clone one base away. The chain joins TRBV18 to TRBJ1-1; D is unclear. Germline values: CDR1 KGHSH, CDR2 LQKENI. The CDR3 consists of 12 residues. For the CDR3, the DNA is TGTGCCGGCTCACCACTGGAGACTGAAGCTTTCTTT. Protein sequence: CAGSPLETEAFF.